Below, 28 T cell receptor beta chains from the same sample are listed, as sequenced in a study of T cells in Graves' hyperthyroidism and ophthalmopathy (dated by TCRdb to about 2019). To prepare the library, multiplex PCR was applied. The sequencing machine was an Illumina HiSeq 2000. The TCR beta CDR3 regions were amplified from the RNA transcripts. The first round of RT-PCR for the TCR CDR3 was performed with the HTBI primer set and the Qiagen OneStep RT-PCR kit. Using fastp trimming at Q25 and MiXCR clonotype assembly, TCRdb reanalyzed the public sequencing data and kept in-frame beta chains. Every entry covers one CDR3 protein and lists the most common genes and DNA from its rows. In this sample the table shows about 300,000 distinct CDR3 sequences, about 15% of which occur a single time. The top ten constitute roughly a third of the sample. Sequencing was carried out using blood. The source of these receptors is a man aged 30-40 years with Graves' hyperthyroidism.

This clonotype has at least ten counts. Written as DNA, the CDR3 is TGTGCCAGCGGCACAGGGGGCGATGGCTACACCTTC. It specifies CASGTGGDGYTF. The chain is built from TRBV11-2 and TRBJ1-2, with 9 bases identical to TRBD1. CDR3 length: 12 amino acids. Germline V gene sequence: CDR1 SGHAT, CDR2 FQNNGV. The V and J ends lost 8 bases and 6 bases, in that order; junction bases with no gene match: 4. Using reference TRBV11-2 and TRBJ1-2 for the parts outside the CDR3, the full variable domain is EAGVAQSPRYKIIEKRQSVAFWCNPISGHATLYWYQQILGQGPKLLIQFQNNGVVDDSQLPKDRFSAERLKGVDSTLKIQPAKLEDSAVYLCASGTGGDGYTFGSGTRLTVV.

This clonotype appeared many times. The chain employs TRBV2 and TRBJ2-5; D is perhaps TRBD1 (6 bases). Germline lookup yields CDR1 SNHLY and CDR2 FYNNEI. CDR3 size: 13 residues. Trimming removed 5 bases from V and 4 bases from J, with 11 bases in between. The CDR3 region has the DNA TGTGCCAGCAGTAGGGGGTCCTTAGAGACCCAGTACTTC. It specifies CASSRGSLETQYF.

In the case of this clonotype: Without the conserved terminal phenylalanine or tryptophan, this CDR3 likely stems from a read error. The chain recombines TRBV30 with TRBJ1-2, with D unresolved. The germline V and J ends were trimmed by 5 bases and 7 bases, with 17 bases remaining between them. CDR3 size: 13 residues. Germline V gene data show CDR1 as GTSNPN and CDR2 as SVGIG (reference sequence). CDR3 bases: TGTGCCTGGGCCCCCGAGGGAGATGGTGGCTACACCCTC. Amino acids: CAWAPEGDGGYTL.

This clonotype was observed many times. CDR3 sequence reads: CSVTTGAKTEAFF. In DNA form, the CDR3 reads TGCAGCGTCACGACAGGGGCGAAGACTGAAGCTTTCTTT. The rearrangement joins TRBV29-1 to TRBJ1-1, with TRBD1 identical over 8 bases. Germline V gene lookup returns CDR1 SQVTM and CDR2 ANQGSEA. V lost 6 bases to trimming and J lost 5 bases; unmatched junction nucleotides: 8. The CDR3 covers 13 residues.

This sequence joins TRBV7-2 and TRBJ1-6; possible D gene TRBD1, 5 bases. The CDR3 sequence is 17 residues long. The germline CDR1 and CDR2 sequences are SGHTA and FQGNSA. V lost 3 bases and J lost 8, with 20 bases in between. CDR3 sequence (DNA): TGTGCCAGCAGCTTGGATTTGGTAGGGGCGGGTGATTCACCCCTCCACTTT. This codes for CASSLDLVGAGDSPLHF.

This clonotype was recorded at least ten times. CDR3: CASSSPRGPGRNTEAFF. The DNA of the CDR3 is TGTGCCAGCAGTTCCCCAAGGGGACCTGGACGAAACACTGAAGCTTTCTTT. V gene TRBV6-2 or TRBV6-3 combines with J gene TRBJ1-1, with TRBD1 as a possible D gene (5 bases). The CDR3 runs 17 residues. Trimming took off 4 bases at V and 2 bases at J, with 20 bases between the two ends. Germline lookup yields CDR1 MNHEY and CDR2 SVGEGT.

This clonotype was detected many times. V gene TRBV6-1 combines with J gene TRBJ1-1; TRBD1 matches 7 bases. Looked up from germline, CDR1 is MNHNS and CDR2 is SASEGT. The V gene end was trimmed by 11 bases and the J gene end by 4 bases; junction bases not matched to a gene: 10. CDR3 length: 13 residues. CDR3 sequence (DNA): TGTGCCGGTTCGACAGGGCGGACCACTGAAGCTTTCTTT. Its translation: CAGSTGRTTEAFF.

This clonotype was seen at least ten times. The V gene is TRBV12-3 or TRBV12-4, the J gene TRBJ2-1, with D hard to call. The germline V and J ends were trimmed by 5 bases and 6 bases, with 8 bases remaining between them. The CDR3 runs 12 residues. CDR3 nucleotides: TGTGCCAGCAGTGTGAACGGCAATGAGCAGTTCTTC. Its protein product is CASSVNGNEQFF.

V and J are TRBV20-1 and TRBJ2-2; no clear D gene. V was trimmed by 2 bases and J by 3 bases, leaving 13 bases between them. The CDR3 loop spans 15 amino acids. Looked up from germline, CDR1 is DFQATT and CDR2 is SNEGSKA (reference sequence). DNA of the CDR3: TGCAGTGCTAGAATAATGCGGCTAGACACCGGGGAGCTGTTTTTT. Residues: CSARIMRLDTGELFF.

The table lists this clonotype with a few counts. The chain couples TRBV12-3 or TRBV12-4 to TRBJ1-4; tentatively, D is TRBD1 (5 bases). There are 15 residues in the CDR3. The V gene lost 0 bases and the J gene lost 6 bases, with 11 bases spanning the gap. CDR3 amino acids: CASSLARWGDEKLFF. The CDR3 DNA is TGTGCCAGCAGTTTAGCGCGTTGGGGCGATGAAAAACTGTTTTTT.

This clonotype was seen at least ten times. For the CDR3, the DNA is TGTGCCAGCAGCCGCCTTGGCGGGGACACTGAAGCTTTCTTT. This gives the protein CASSRLGGDTEAFF. V is TRBV3-1 and J is TRBJ1-1; D call uncertain. The germline V and J ends were trimmed by 4 bases and 3 bases, with 12 bases remaining between them. CDR3 length: 14 residues. Germline V CDR1 and CDR2: LGHDT, YNNKEL (reference sequence).

This clonotype came up many times. This rearrangement joins TRBV12-3 or TRBV12-4 to TRBJ1-2; 7 bases line up with TRBD1. V was clipped by 5 bases and J by 2 bases; unmatched bases: 8. This CDR3 is 15 amino acids long. CDR3 in DNA: TGTGCCAGCAGTCCCAGGGGGTTCGGAAACTATGGCTACACCTTC. Amino acid sequence: CASSPRGFGNYGYTF.

Of note for this clonotype: Given a much more abundant clone one base away, this may be a read error. The chain links TRBV5-1 to TRBJ2-1, with 7 bases lining up with TRBD1. Germline CDR1 reads SGHRS; CDR2 reads YFSETQ. CDR3 size: 14 residues. The ends lost 6 bases at V and 13 bases at J; junction bases unmatched: 16. The CDR3 nucleotides read TGCGCCAGCACGTCGACAGGGTTCGGGGAGACCCAGTTCTTC. It is translated as CASTSTGFGETQFF.

This clonotype was observed at least ten times. Here the CDR3 reads CASSLTGSAFF. In nucleotides, the CDR3 is TGTGCCAGCAGTCTCACAGGGAGTGCTTTCTTT. This chain links TRBV28 with TRBJ1-1, with TRBD1 as a possible D gene (6 bases). Germline V gene lookup returns CDR1 MDHEN and CDR2 SYDVKM. This CDR3 contains 11 residues. Trimming left V 5 bases short and J 11 bases short, with 12 bases between.

This clonotype came up many times. The V gene is TRBV28, the J gene TRBJ1-2, with a weak D call TRBD1 (5 bases). Between the trimmed V and J ends, which lost 2 bases and 4 bases, there was a span of 11 bases. Germline lookup yields CDR1 MDHEN and CDR2 SYDVKM. The CDR3 is 14 amino acids. As DNA, the CDR3 is TGTGCCAGCAGTTTAAGGGAGGGGATCTATGGCTACACCTTC. Its protein product is CASSLREGIYGYTF.

This clonotype was counted many times. The gene calls are TRBV20-1 and TRBJ2-7, with 10 bases aligning to TRBD2. V lost 1 base and J lost 2; bases outside the gene matches: 8. Germline loops: CDR1 DFQATT, CDR2 SNEGSKA (reference sequence). The CDR3 has 16 residues. The CDR3 spells CSARAPGTSVTYEQYF. For the CDR3, the DNA is TGCAGTGCTAGAGCCCCCGGGACTAGCGTCACCTACGAGCAGTACTTC.

This rearrangement joins TRBV9 to TRBJ2-7, with a tentative D call TRBD1 (5 bases). The germline CDR1 and CDR2 sequences are SGDLS and YYNGEE. This CDR3 region has 15 residues. The germline V and J ends were trimmed by 0 bases and 4 bases, with 14 bases remaining between them. CDR3: CASSVEWGSWYEQYF. The CDR3 nucleotides read TGTGCCAGCAGCGTAGAGTGGGGCTCTTGGTACGAGCAGTACTTC. Filled out from reference TRBV9 and TRBJ2-7, the complete variable domain reads DSGVTQTPKHLITATGQRVTLRCSPRSGDLSVYWYQQSLDQGLQFLIQYYNGEERAKGNILERFSAQQFPDLHSELNLSSLELGDSALYFCASSVEWGSWYEQYFGPGTRLTVT.

V gene TRBV18 combines with J gene TRBJ2-3, with 14 nucleotides matching TRBD2. This CDR3 is built from 16 residues. V was pared by 4 bases and J by 5 bases, with 5 bases of the junction left unmatched. CDR1 KGHSH and CDR2 LQKENI come from the germline V gene. The CDR3 DNA is TGTGCCAGCTCACTTGGACTAGCGGGAGGCGGAGATACGCAGTATTTT. Translation: CASSLGLAGGGDTQYF.

In this sample, this clonotype turned up many times. The chain joins TRBV3-1 to TRBJ1-6; D gene unclear. V lost 0 bases and J 9 bases, leaving 6 bases between the germline ends. This CDR3 is built from 13 residues. The germline V gene has CDR1 LGHDT and CDR2 YNNKEL (reference sequence). This CDR3 reads CASSQEIGSPLHF. CDR3 in DNA: TGTGCCAGCAGCCAAGAAATAGGTTCACCCCTCCACTTT. Using reference TRBV3-1 and TRBJ1-6 for the parts outside the CDR3, the full variable domain is DTAVSQTPKYLVTQMGNDKSIKCEQNLGHDTMYWYKQDSKKFLKIMFSYNNKELIINETVPNRFSPKSPDKAHLNLHINSLELGDSAVYFCASSQEIGSPLHFGNGTRLTVT.

The J gene is TRBJ2-2, the V gene TRBV6-1, with D perhaps given as TRBD1 or TRBD2 (6 bases each). Per germline, CDR1 MNHNS and CDR2 SASEGT. The CDR3 totals 15 residues. V was clipped by 6 bases and J by 3 bases, with 14 bases between them. The CDR3 bases are TGTGCCAGCAGGCGACAGGAGGGGGACACCGGGGAGCTGTTTTTT. Its protein is CASRRQEGDTGELFF.

Concerning this clonotype: Possible read error: a much larger clone is one base away. V and J are TRBV3-1 and TRBJ1-1, with unresolved D. CDR3 size: 14 residues. Germline values: CDR1 LGHDT, CDR2 YNNKEL (reference sequence). The CDR3 loop is CASSQRDSNTEGFF. The DNA of the CDR3 is TGTGCCAGCAGCCAGCGGGATTCGAACACTGAAGGTTTCTTT. Looking up the rest from reference TRBV3-1 and TRBJ1-1 gives the full variable domain: DTAVSQTPKYLVTQMGNDKSIKCEQNLGHDTMYWYKQDSKKFLKIMFSYNNKELIINETVPNRFSPKSPDKAHLNLHINSLELGDSAVYFCASSQRDSNTEGFFGQGTRLTVV.

Regarding this clonotype: A much larger clone differs from this one at a single base, so this may be a read error. The chain couples TRBV28 to TRBJ2-2; TRBD1 is a possible D gene (6 bases). The germline V gene encodes CDR1 MDHEN and CDR2 SYDVKM. V dropped 5 bases and J dropped 5 bases, with 15 bases sitting between them. This CDR3 has 15 residues. CDR3 in amino acids: CASSPLGARTGELFF. In DNA form, the CDR3 reads TGTGCCAGCAGTCCCCTGGGGGCGAGGACCGGGGAGCTGTTTTTT.

This clonotype was recorded at least ten times. The chain combines TRBV3-1 with TRBJ2-1; D is uncertain. CDR3 length equals 13 residues. Germline lookup yields CDR1 LGHDT and CDR2 YNNKEL (reference sequence). V was pared by 3 bases and J by 7 bases, with 10 bases between. The CDR3 here is CASSQGMGNEQFF. For the CDR3, the DNA is TGTGCCAGCAGCCAGGGTATGGGGAATGAGCAGTTCTTC.

Many counts were recorded for this clonotype. The chain recombines TRBV2 with TRBJ2-2; TRBD2 matches at 15 bases. This CDR3 comprises 16 residues. Trimming removed 10 bases from V and 5 bases from J; junction bases left unmatched: 8. The germline V gene has CDR1 SNHLY and CDR2 FYNNEI. For the CDR3, the DNA is TGTGCCACCTTAGGACTAGCGGGAGGGCGGACCGGGGAGCTGTTTTTT. It is translated as CATLGLAGGRTGELFF.

This chain joins TRBV5-1 and TRBJ2-1, with 9 bases aligning to TRBD1. CDR1 is SGHRS, CDR2 YFSETQ, per germline. The CDR3 runs 16 residues. V lost 7 bases and J lost 7; bases outside the gene matches: 15. The CDR3 is CASSVFRDREENEQFF. CDR3 DNA sequence: TGCGCCAGCTCTGTCTTCCGGGACAGGGAGGAAAATGAGCAGTTCTTC.

Many counts were recorded for this clonotype. This chain joins TRBV28 and TRBJ1-2; possible D gene TRBD1, 5 bases. The CDR3 runs 13 residues. V dropped 7 bases and J dropped 2 bases, with 11 bases sitting between them. Germline values: CDR1 MDHEN, CDR2 SYDVKM. CDR3 region: CASTTVSNYGYTF. In DNA, the CDR3 is TGTGCCAGCACGACAGTTTCCAACTATGGCTACACCTTC.

The chain links TRBV30 to TRBJ2-3; 8 bases map to TRBD2. The germline V gene encodes CDR1 GTSNPN and CDR2 SVGIG (reference sequence). CDR3 size: 15 residues. Losses at the gene ends were 7 bases for V and 2 bases for J; bases not matched to a gene: 11. Written as DNA, the CDR3 is TGTGCCTCGGCAGACGGACTAGCAGTCACAGATACGCAGTATTTT. Protein product: CASADGLAVTDTQYF.

In its sample, this clonotype was seen a few times. The J gene is TRBJ2-1, the V gene TRBV2; TRBD2 aligns across 8 bases. The CDR3 is 16 amino acids. The trim removed 6 bases at V and 6 bases at J, leaving 13 bases unmatched. Germline CDR1 is SNHLY and CDR2 is FYNNEI. CDR3 DNA: TGTGCCAGCAGAGGAGGGTTCAGCGGGAGATTCAATGAGCAGTTCTTC. This codes for CASRGGFSGRFNEQFF.